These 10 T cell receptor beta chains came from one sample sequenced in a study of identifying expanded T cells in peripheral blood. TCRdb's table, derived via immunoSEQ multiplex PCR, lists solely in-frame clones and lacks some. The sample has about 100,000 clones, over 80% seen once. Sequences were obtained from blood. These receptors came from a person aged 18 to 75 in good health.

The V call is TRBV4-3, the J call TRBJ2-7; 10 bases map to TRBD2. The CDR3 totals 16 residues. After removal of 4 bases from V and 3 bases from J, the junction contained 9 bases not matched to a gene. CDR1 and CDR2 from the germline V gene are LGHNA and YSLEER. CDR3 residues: CASSPKLAGSNYEQYF. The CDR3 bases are TGCGCCAGCAGCCCCAAACTAGCGGGGTCTAACTACGAGCAGTACTTC.

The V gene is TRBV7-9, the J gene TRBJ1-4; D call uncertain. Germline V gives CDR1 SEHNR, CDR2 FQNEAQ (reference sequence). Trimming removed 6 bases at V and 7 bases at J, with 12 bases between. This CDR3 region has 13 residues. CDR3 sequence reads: CASSRREAEKLFF. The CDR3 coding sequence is TGTGCCAGCAGTCGTAGAGAGGCTGAAAAACTGTTTTTT.

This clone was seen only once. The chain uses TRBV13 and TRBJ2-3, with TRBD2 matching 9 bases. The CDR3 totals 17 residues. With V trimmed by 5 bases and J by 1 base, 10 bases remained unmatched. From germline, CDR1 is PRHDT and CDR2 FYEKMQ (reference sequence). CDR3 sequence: CASSPPIAGEGTDTQYF. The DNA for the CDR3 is TGTGCCAGCAGCCCCCCCATAGCGGGAGAGGGCACAGATACGCAGTATTTT.

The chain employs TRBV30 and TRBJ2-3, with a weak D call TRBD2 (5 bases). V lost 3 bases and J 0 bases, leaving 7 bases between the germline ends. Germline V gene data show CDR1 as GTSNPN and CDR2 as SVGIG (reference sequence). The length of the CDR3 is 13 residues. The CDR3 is CAWSGGSTDTQYF. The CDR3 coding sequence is TGTGCCTGGAGCGGCGGGAGCACAGATACGCAGTATTTT.

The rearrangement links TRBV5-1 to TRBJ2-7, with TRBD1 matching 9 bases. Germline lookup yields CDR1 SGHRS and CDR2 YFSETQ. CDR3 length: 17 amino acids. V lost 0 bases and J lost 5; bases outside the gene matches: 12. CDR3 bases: TGCGCCAGCAGCTTGGGCCCTGGTGGGGACAGGGTCCACGAGCAGTACTTC. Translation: CASSLGPGGDRVHEQYF.

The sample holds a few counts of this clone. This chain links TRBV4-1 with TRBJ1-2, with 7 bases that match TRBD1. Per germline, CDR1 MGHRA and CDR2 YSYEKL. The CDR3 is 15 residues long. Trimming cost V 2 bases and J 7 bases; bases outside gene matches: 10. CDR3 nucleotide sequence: TGCGCCAGCAGCCAACCCGACAGGGAGTCGGGTGGCTACACCTTC. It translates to CASSQPDRESGGYTF.

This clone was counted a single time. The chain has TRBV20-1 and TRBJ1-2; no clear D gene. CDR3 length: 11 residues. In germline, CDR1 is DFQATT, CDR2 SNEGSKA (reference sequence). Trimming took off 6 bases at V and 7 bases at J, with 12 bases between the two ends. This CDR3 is CSARERGGYTF. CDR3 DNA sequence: TGCAGTGCCCGAGAGCGGGGTGGCTACACCTTC.

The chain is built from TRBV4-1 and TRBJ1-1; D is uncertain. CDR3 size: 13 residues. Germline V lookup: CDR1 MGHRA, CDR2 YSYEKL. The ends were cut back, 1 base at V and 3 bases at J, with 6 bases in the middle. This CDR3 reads CASSQVGDTEAFF. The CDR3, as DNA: TGCGCCAGCAGCCAAGTCGGGGACACTGAAGCTTTCTTT.

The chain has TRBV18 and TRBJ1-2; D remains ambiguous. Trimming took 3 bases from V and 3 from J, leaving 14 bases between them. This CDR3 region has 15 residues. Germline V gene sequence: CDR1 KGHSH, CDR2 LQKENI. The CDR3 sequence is CASSPTFEGDYGYTF. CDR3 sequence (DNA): TGTGCCAGCTCACCCACCTTTGAGGGCGACTATGGCTACACCTTC.

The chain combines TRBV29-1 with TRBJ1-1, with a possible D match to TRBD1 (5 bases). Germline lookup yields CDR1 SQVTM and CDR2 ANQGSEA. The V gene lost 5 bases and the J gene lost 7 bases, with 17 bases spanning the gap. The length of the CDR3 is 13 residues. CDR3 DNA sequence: TGCAGCGTTTTCGGATTAGGGGCGAATGAAGCTTTCTTT. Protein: CSVFGLGANEAFF.